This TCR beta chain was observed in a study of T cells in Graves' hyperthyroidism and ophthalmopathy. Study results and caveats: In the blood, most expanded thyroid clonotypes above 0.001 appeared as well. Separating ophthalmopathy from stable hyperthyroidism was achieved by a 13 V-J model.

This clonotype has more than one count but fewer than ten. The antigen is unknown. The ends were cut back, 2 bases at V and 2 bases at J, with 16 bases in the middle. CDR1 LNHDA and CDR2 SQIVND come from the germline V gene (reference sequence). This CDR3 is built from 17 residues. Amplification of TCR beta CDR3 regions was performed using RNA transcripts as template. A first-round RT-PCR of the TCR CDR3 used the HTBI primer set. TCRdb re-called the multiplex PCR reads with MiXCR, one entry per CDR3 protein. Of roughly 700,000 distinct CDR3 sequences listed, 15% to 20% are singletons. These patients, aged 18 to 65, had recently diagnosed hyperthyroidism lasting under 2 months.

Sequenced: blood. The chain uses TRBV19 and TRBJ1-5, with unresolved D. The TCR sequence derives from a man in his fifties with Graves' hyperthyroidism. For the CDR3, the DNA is TGTGCCAGTAGTATAAGTTTCCGGCTTACGGGCAATCAGCCCCAGCATTTT. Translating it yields CASSISFRLTGNQPQHF.